This TCR beta chain was sequenced in a study of T cell repertoires in ileal Crohn's disease. Study-level information: Thiopurines (approximately 10) or anti-TNF agents (about 19) were given postoperatively to about half. The M0 sample came from the inflamed ileal portion of the resected specimen.

To note about this clone: Its antigen is unidentified.

Whole-study results and caveats: Mucosal expansions were suggested to be mainly CD8 T cells.

Trimming shortened V by 3 bases and J by 8 bases, and 11 bases separated the two germline ends. Per germline, CDR1 KGHSH and CDR2 LQKENI. CDR3 length: 13 amino acids. Time point here: inflamed ileum from the surgical specimen. Method: immunoSEQ multiplex PCR; TCRdb's copy keeps in-frame clones and lacks some. Among 15,000 to 20,000 clones listed, about 70% were seen once. The material sequenced was ileal tissue. This receptor was obtained from an adult with Crohn's disease. The J gene is TRBJ2-1, the V gene TRBV18, with a possible D match to TRBD1 (6 bases). The CDR3 DNA follows: TGTGCCAGCTCACCGGACAGCCGCCATGAGCAGTTCTTC. Its translation: CASSPDSRHEQFF.